The rows below give T cell receptor beta chains drawn from one sample of a study of cytomegalovirus exposure and HLA in healthy donors. The data were produced by immunoSEQ multiplex PCR, yet TCRdb's version contains in-frame clones alone and is incomplete. The sample has about 83,000 clones, roughly 79% seen once. The sequenced sample was PBMCs. These receptor sequences come from a man in his late teens or twenties in good health and CMV-seropositive. Each CDR3 is given with its conserved first and last residue. Fields, in order: V gene, clone size, J gene, D gene, CDR3 protein, CDR3 DNA. D genes are given only for firm matches. Only some rows state a clone size, as once, few, many or a class for expanded clones.

TRBV15,NA,TRBJ1-2,NA,CATRPGGGGASIGGYTF,TGTGCCACCCGCCCCGGTGGGGGGGGCGCGAGTATCGGTGGCTACACCTTC
TRBV9,NA,TRBJ2-5,NA,CASSPRGTTQETQYF,TGTGCCAGCAGCCCCCGAGGGACAACCCAAGAGACCCAGTACTTC
TRBV19,NA,TRBJ1-5,TRBD1,CASRTGGQPQHF,TGTGCCAGTAGGACAGGGGGGCAGCCCCAGCATTTT
TRBV7-2,few,TRBJ1-4,NA,CASRGGTPYEKLFF,TGTGCCAGCAGAGGGGGAACCCCTTATGAAAAACTGTTTTTT
TRBV6-5,NA,TRBJ1-2,TRBD1,CASSYAIGTGYGYTF,TGTGCCAGCAGTTACGCGATCGGGACAGGGTATGGCTACACCTTC
TRBV20-1,few,TRBJ1-1,TRBD1,CSASRDRTFF,TGCAGTGCTTCCCGGGACAGGACTTTCTTT
TRBV2,NA,TRBJ2-7,NA,CASSEAGHDGEQYF,TGTGCCAGCAGTGAAGCGGGACACGATGGGGAGCAGTACTTC
TRBV10-2,NA,TRBJ1-2,NA,CASSPVNYGYTF,TGCGCCAGCAGTCCGGTTAACTATGGCTACACCTTC
TRBV6-5,NA,TRBJ1-4,NA,CASSYSGSEKLFF,TGTGCCAGCAGTTACAGCGGGAGTGAAAAACTGTTTTTT
TRBV2,NA,TRBJ2-7,NA,CASRDFYEQYF,TGTGCCAGCCGGGACTTCTACGAGCAGTACTTC
TRBV10-1,few,TRBJ1-3,NA,CASSGGPSSGNTIYF,TGCGCCAGCAGTGGAGGGCCAAGCTCTGGAAACACCATATATTTT
TRBV9,NA,TRBJ1-2,TRBD1,CASSARTGGYGYTF,TGTGCCAGCAGCGCCAGGACAGGGGGCTATGGCTACACCTTC
TRBV6-5,NA,TRBJ1-2,TRBD1,CASSPRQGRGYTF,TGTGCCAGCAGTCCCCGACAGGGCAGGGGCTACACCTTC
TRBV28,NA,TRBJ2-7,NA,CASSSQGNTYEQYF,TGTGCCAGCAGTTCCCAGGGAAATACCTACGAGCAGTACTTC
TRBV15,NA,TRBJ1-5,NA,CATSRERNQPQHF,TGTGCCACCAGCAGAGAGCGTAATCAGCCCCAGCATTTT
TRBV28,NA,TRBJ2-5,TRBD2,CASSLTLAGREETQYF,TGTGCCAGCAGTTTAACTCTAGCGGGACGGGAGGAGACCCAGTACTTC
TRBV5-5,NA,TRBJ2-7,NA,CASSLEGFSYEQYF,TGTGCCAGCAGCTTGGAGGGGTTCTCCTACGAGCAGTACTTC
TRBV5-6,NA,TRBJ2-7,NA,CASSLAGWREQYF,TGTGCCAGCAGCTTGGCCGGGTGGCGCGAGCAGTACTTC
TRBV28,NA,TRBJ1-4,TRBD1,CASSKTGGVDEKLFF,TGTGCCAGCAGTAAGACAGGGGGGGTAGATGAAAAACTGTTTTTT
TRBV5-1,NA,TRBJ2-1,TRBD2,CASSSGLAGRIYEQFF,TGCGCCAGCAGCTCGGGACTAGCGGGAAGGATTTATGAGCAGTTCTTC
TRBV6-6,few,TRBJ2-1,TRBD2,CASSYYARGNEQFF,TGTGCCAGCAGTTACTATGCGCGGGGGAATGAGCAGTTCTTC
TRBV14,few,TRBJ1-5,TRBD1,CASSSENRGPEPQHF,TGTGCCAGCAGTTCCGAAAACAGGGGCCCAGAGCCCCAGCATTTT
TRBV6-4,NA,TRBJ2-6,NA,CASSDGGGANVLTF,TGTGCCAGCAGTGACGGCGGCGGGGCCAACGTCCTGACTTTC
TRBV28,NA,TRBJ1-4,NA,CAVPLGAEKLFF,TGTGCCGTCCCCCTTGGGGCTGAAAAACTGTTTTTT
TRBV6-5,NA,TRBJ2-2,NA,CAPRGTVMTGELFF,TGTGCCCCCCGGGGGACTGTTATGACCGGGGAGCTGTTTTTT
TRBV5-6,NA,TRBJ1-2,NA,CASSIQGTYGYTF,TGTGCCAGCAGCATACAGGGAACCTATGGCTACACCTTC
TRBV5-1,NA,TRBJ2-7,TRBD1,CASKTGPSYEQYF,TGCGCCAGCAAGACAGGGCCGTCCTACGAGCAGTACTTC
TRBV28,NA,TRBJ2-1,NA,CASSFPTWRVYENEQFF,TGTGCCAGCAGTTTTCCAACGTGGAGGGTATATGAGAATGAGCAGTTCTTC
TRBV5-1,NA,TRBJ1-1,NA,CASSQPGGTNTEAFF,TGCGCCAGCAGCCAGCCGGGCGGGACGAACACTGAAGCTTTCTTT
TRBV29-1,NA,TRBJ2-7,TRBD2,CSVGWTSGTYEQYF,TGCAGCGTTGGCTGGACTAGCGGAACCTACGAGCAGTACTTC
TRBV19,NA,TRBJ2-5,NA,CASSISGKETQYF,TGTGCCAGTAGTATCAGCGGAAAAGAGACCCAGTACTTC
TRBV10-2,NA,TRBJ2-2,NA,CASRRQTNTGELFF,TGCGCCAGCAGACGACAGACGAACACCGGGGAGCTGTTTTTT
TRBV14,NA,TRBJ1-2,NA,CASSPGVSYGYTF,TGTGCCAGCAGCCCAGGGGTTTCCTATGGCTACACCTTC
TRBV28,NA,TRBJ1-1,NA,CASSSGHPKPEAFF,TGTGCCAGCAGTTCGGGACACCCCAAACCTGAAGCTTTCTTT
TRBV6-1,NA,TRBJ1-5,TRBD1,CASSEAGTGYQPQHF,TGTGCCAGCAGTGAAGCCGGGACAGGGTATCAGCCCCAGCATTTT
TRBV5-1,NA,TRBJ2-1,TRBD2,CASSGTSGNNEQFF,TGCGCCAGCAGCGGGACTAGCGGGAACAATGAGCAGTTCTTC
TRBV4-1,NA,TRBJ2-2,TRBD2,CASSYMTGTSGATNTGELFF,TGCGCCAGCAGCTATATGACCGGGACTAGCGGGGCGACGAACACCGGGGAGCTGTTTTTT
TRBV4-1,once,TRBJ1-5,TRBD1,CASSQVAGGRFQPQHF,TGCGCCAGCAGCCAAGTCGCAGGGGGCAGATTCCAGCCCCAGCATTTT
TRBV7-2,NA,TRBJ2-3,TRBD1,CASSPRQGMGTDTQYF,TGTGCCAGCAGCCCTAGACAGGGGATGGGCACAGATACGCAGTATTTT
TRBV10-2,NA,TRBJ1-5,TRBD1,CASSEAGQGAHQPQHF,TGCGCCAGCAGTGAGGCGGGACAGGGGGCGCATCAGCCCCAGCATTTT